Presented here are 15 T cell receptor beta chains from one specimen sequenced in a study of identical twins. TCRdb re-derived calls from the 5' RACE reads in MiXCR, one entry per CDR3 protein. The sample has around 960,000 distinct CDR3 sequences; about 12% are singletons. This sample also appeared in a second study, on yellow fever vaccine responses in identical twins.

Source material: PBMCs. These receptors were taken from a woman between 18 and 30 years old in good health.

The V call is TRBV20-1, the J call TRBJ2-1; possibly TRBD1 or TRBD2 for D (5 bases each). The germline CDR1 and CDR2 sequences are DFQATT and SNEGSKA (reference sequence). The germline V and J ends were trimmed by 1 base and 5 bases, with 12 bases remaining between them. The CDR3 runs 14 residues. CDR3 nucleotides: TGCAGTGCTAGAGTCCGGGGCCCCCACAATGAGCAGTTCTTC. Protein product: CSARVRGPHNEQFF.

This rearrangement joins TRBV5-1 to TRBJ2-3; 10 positions agree with TRBD2. CDR3 length: 15 residues. Germline lookup yields CDR1 SGHRS and CDR2 YFSETQ. V lost 4 bases to trimming and J lost 3 bases; unmatched junction nucleotides: 5. The CDR3 coding sequence is TGCGCCAGCAGCCATAGCGGGAGGTGGACAGATACGCAGTATTTT. Protein sequence: CASSHSGRWTDTQYF.

The chain carries TRBV2 and TRBJ2-1; TRBD1 agrees at 9 bases. The length of the CDR3 is 14 residues. The ends lost 7 bases at V and 4 bases at J; junction bases unmatched: 5. Germline CDR1 SNHLY, CDR2 FYNNEI. The CDR3 loop is CASTGTGIYNEQFF. The DNA of the CDR3 is TGTGCCAGCACCGGGACAGGGATATACAATGAGCAGTTCTTC.

The rearrangement joins TRBV28 to TRBJ2-1; D is uncertain. The CDR3 runs to 11 residues. Germline V gives CDR1 MDHEN, CDR2 SYDVKM. V was cut by 7 bases and J by 7 bases, with 8 bases left in between. The CDR3 loop reads CASTIRNEQFF. CDR3 coding DNA: TGTGCCAGCACCATACGAAATGAGCAGTTCTTC.

The chain employs TRBV4-1 and TRBJ2-5; possibly TRBD2 for D (5 bases). The CDR3 is 17 amino acids. Germline loops: CDR1 MGHRA, CDR2 YSYEKL. V was pared by 0 bases and J by 4 bases, with 18 bases between. For the CDR3, the DNA is TGCGCCAGCAGCCAAGAGGGCCGAGGGCCTCGGGGAGAGACCCAGTACTTC. This translates into CASSQEGRGPRGETQYF.

The chain links TRBV27 to TRBJ2-6, with D maybe TRBD1 (6 bases). V was pared by 3 bases and J by 12 bases, with 18 bases between. Germline CDR1 is MNHEY and CDR2 is SMNVEV (reference sequence). The CDR3 covers 15 residues. The CDR3 DNA reads as TGTGCCAGCAGTTTTGGGGCAGGGGCCCCAAGCGTCCTGACTTTC. This gives the protein CASSFGAGAPSVLTF.

This clonotype was picked up many times. This rearrangement joins TRBV7-9 to TRBJ1-1, with D hard to call. The CDR3 is made up of 14 amino acids. V was pared by 4 bases and J by 1 base, with 10 bases between. Germline V CDR1 and CDR2: SEHNR, FQNEAQ (reference sequence). In DNA, the CDR3 is TGTGCCAGCAGCTCTACGGGCCCGAACACTGAAGCTTTCTTT. As protein: CASSSTGPNTEAFF.

The chain employs TRBV11-2 and TRBJ2-1, with 14 bases fitting TRBD2. Germline CDR1 SGHAT, CDR2 FQNNGV. Trimming took 1 base from V and 8 from J; bases not matched to a gene: 10. The CDR3 has 18 residues. This chain's CDR3 is CASSLGGLAGATWDEQFF. As DNA, the CDR3 is TGTGCCAGCAGCTTAGGGGGACTAGCGGGGGCCACCTGGGATGAGCAGTTCTTC. The entire variable domain, with the rest obtained from reference TRBV11-2 and TRBJ2-1, is as follows: EAGVAQSPRYKIIEKRQSVAFWCNPISGHATLYWYQQILGQGPKLLIQFQNNGVVDDSQLPKDRFSAERLKGVDSTLKIQPAKLEDSAVYLCASSLGGLAGATWDEQFFGPGTRLTVL.

This clonotype has more than one count but fewer than ten. This sequence joins TRBV5-1 and TRBJ2-5; D is perhaps TRBD1 (6 bases). The CDR3 sequence is 14 residues long. Germline V gene sequence: CDR1 SGHRS, CDR2 YFSETQ. V was trimmed by 4 bases and J by 5 bases, leaving 15 bases between them. The CDR3 sequence: CASSEQGHGETQYF. In nucleotides, the CDR3 is TGCGCCAGCAGCGAACAGGGCCATGGGGAGACCCAGTACTTC.

This clonotype was observed a few times. The chain is built from TRBV12-3 or TRBV12-4 and TRBJ2-1; D might be TRBD2 (6 bases). V was pared by 5 bases and J by 0 bases, with 11 bases between. CDR3 size: 15 residues. The CDR3 loop is CASSKDGSSYNEQFF. As DNA, the CDR3 is TGTGCCAGCAGTAAAGACGGGAGCTCCTACAATGAGCAGTTCTTC.

The sample holds a few counts of this clonotype. The chain links TRBV12-3 or TRBV12-4 to TRBJ1-1; maybe TRBD1 (6 bases). The CDR3 loop spans 15 amino acids. V lost 5 bases and J lost 2, with 15 bases in between. This chain's CDR3 is CASSPMTGINTEAFF. For the CDR3, the DNA is TGTGCCAGCAGTCCGATGACAGGTATAAACACTGAAGCTTTCTTT.

The rearrangement links TRBV28 to TRBJ2-6; unclear D gene. V was cut by 2 bases and J by 2 bases, with 4 bases left in between. Germline V gives CDR1 MDHEN, CDR2 SYDVKM. The CDR3 has 14 residues. The CDR3 sequence: CASSLRPGANVLTF. The CDR3 DNA reads as TGTGCCAGCAGTTTACGGCCTGGGGCCAACGTCCTGACTTTC.

The chain joins TRBV6-1 to TRBJ1-5; D uncertain. Germline CDR1 is MNHNS and CDR2 is SASEGT. Deletions cut 4 bases from V and 6 bases from J, with 16 bases between. The CDR3 contains 15 residues. CDR3 nucleotide sequence: TGTGCCAGCAGTGCTTCGACATGGGCAGGTCAGCCCCAGCATTTT. Protein sequence: CASSASTWAGQPQHF.

The chain combines TRBV7-9 with TRBJ2-7; perhaps TRBD1 as D (5 bases). With 5 bases removed from V and 3 bases from J, the gap between germline ends came to 11 bases. Germline V gene lookup returns CDR1 SEHNR and CDR2 FQNEAQ (reference sequence). CDR3 size: 13 residues. The CDR3 nucleotides are TGTGCCAGCAGCGGGCTAGGGGTCTACGAGCAGTACTTC. It is translated as CASSGLGVYEQYF.

This clonotype was counted at least ten times. The chain employs TRBV4-1 and TRBJ2-2, with 8 positions matching TRBD1. Germline CDR1 is MGHRA and CDR2 is YSYEKL. Germline trimming cut 3 bases from V and 6 bases from J; bases unmatched to any gene: 9. The CDR3 length is 16 residues. CDR3 sequence reads: CASSHPGTGGSGELFF. The CDR3, as DNA: TGCGCCAGCAGCCACCCAGGGACAGGCGGATCCGGGGAGCTGTTTTTT.